This is a list of T cell receptor beta chains from one sample in a study of post-analysis software for immune sequencing data. One entry per CDR3 protein results from TCRdb running MiXCR on the PCR reads. Counted here are some 700,000 distinct CDR3 sequences, approximately 59% occurring once; the ten biggest clones make up about 11%. Sequencing used blood. The receptor source for this set is a girl aged 2-10 years with multiple sclerosis. Each CDR3 is given with its conserved first and last residue. A D gene is named only where the DNA matches it firmly. A clone size is listed for some rows: how often the clone was seen (once, few, many), or a class if it is expanded.

.	TRBV12-3/TRBV12-4	few	TRBJ2-7	CASSPRGRVSYEQYF	TGTGCCAGCAGTCCTCGGGGACGGGTCTCCTACGAGCAGTACTTC
.	TRBV18	.	TRBJ2-7	CASSPGDKDEQYF	TGTGCCAGCTCACCGGGGGATAAGGACGAGCAGTACTTC
TRBD2	TRBV5-5	.	TRBJ2-5	CASSMEGSGLTRETQYF	TGTGCCAGCAGCATGGAGGGATCGGGACTAACACGAGAGACCCAGTACTTC
.	TRBV28	.	TRBJ2-4	CASSQTTGNIQYF	TGTGCCAGCAGCCAAACCACAGGGAACATTCAGTACTTC
TRBD2	TRBV5-6	.	TRBJ2-3	CASSYSGGAETDTQYF	TGTGCCAGCAGTTATAGCGGGGGGGCCGAAACAGATACGCAGTATTTT
.	TRBV30	.	TRBJ1-5	CAWNTGLNQPQHF	TGTGCCTGGAACACAGGACTCAATCAGCCCCAGCATTTT
TRBD1	TRBV7-9	.	TRBJ2-3	CASSTMTGARGTDTQYF	TGTGCCAGCAGCACAATGACAGGGGCGAGAGGCACAGATACGCAGTATTTT
.	TRBV29-1	.	TRBJ2-5	CSVLGVRETQYF	TGCAGCGTTCTTGGGGTGAGGGAGACCCAGTACTTC
.	TRBV28	.	TRBJ2-7	CASSFRGGGEQYF	TGTGCCAGCAGTTTTAGGGGTGGCGGGGAGCAGTACTTC
.	TRBV7-2	.	TRBJ2-5	CASSKFLETQYF	TGTGCCAGCAGCAAATTCCTAGAGACCCAGTACTTC
TRBD2	TRBV20-1	.	TRBJ2-5	CSASPGLAVETQYF	TGCAGTGCCAGCCCGGGACTAGCGGTAGAGACCCAGTACTTC
TRBD1	TRBV29-1	few	TRBJ1-2	CSVEPEGGSTGYTF	TGCAGCGTTGAACCCGAAGGGGGCAGCACTGGCTACACCTTC
TRBD1	TRBV5-1	few	TRBJ1-5	CASSPGTGHQPQHF	TGCGCCAGCAGCCCTGGGACAGGTCATCAGCCCCAGCATTTT
.	TRBV28	few	TRBJ1-5	CASSPDGYSNQPQHF	TGTGCCAGCAGCCCGGATGGGTATAGCAATCAGCCCCAGCATTTT
.	TRBV12-3/TRBV12-4	.	TRBJ1-2	CASSLGGTYTF	TGTGCCAGCAGTTTAGGAGGGACCTACACCTTC
.	TRBV21-1	.	TRBJ2-7	CASNRQNSYEQYF	TGTGCCAGCAACAGGCAGAACTCCTACGAGCAGTACTTC
TRBD1	TRBV20-1	.	TRBJ2-1	CSVPGQGHNEQFF	TGCAGTGTCCCGGGACAGGGCCACAATGAGCAGTTCTTC
TRBD2	TRBV5-1	.	TRBJ2-7	CASRKGLAGRSSYEQYF	TGCGCCAGCAGGAAGGGACTAGCGGGCCGAAGCTCCTACGAGCAGTACTTC
TRBD1	TRBV12-3/TRBV12-4	.	TRBJ2-5	CASSFSSGGEETQYF	TGTGCCAGCAGTTTTTCCTCAGGGGGCGAGGAGACCCAGTACTTC
.	TRBV6-5	.	TRBJ2-7	CASSYSRVGQSTGAYEQYF	TGTGCCAGCAGTTACTCTAGGGTCGGGCAGTCGACTGGTGCTTACGAGCAGTACTTC
TRBD1	TRBV3-1	.	TRBJ2-6	CASSQHQGQSSGANVLTF	TGTGCCAGCAGCCAACATCAGGGACAGAGCTCTGGGGCCAACGTCCTGACTTTC
TRBD2	TRBV12-5	few	TRBJ2-1	CASDRTSGNLNEQFF	TGTGCTAGTGATCGGACTAGCGGGAATTTGAATGAGCAGTTCTTC
.	TRBV7-8	.	TRBJ1-5	CASSLLWGGDQPQHF	TGTGCCAGCAGCTTGCTTTGGGGGGGAGATCAGCCCCAGCATTTT
TRBD1	TRBV20-1	.	TRBJ1-2	CSGSGQGYGYTF	TGCAGTGGATCGGGACAGGGGTATGGCTACACCTTC
TRBD1	TRBV18	once	TRBJ2-7	CASSRLGQGAFEQYF	TGTGCCAGCTCAAGATTGGGACAGGGGGCTTTCGAGCAGTACTTC
.	TRBV6-1	few	TRBJ1-6	CASSWEGDSPLHF	TGTGCCAGCAGTTGGGAGGGGGATTCACCCCTCCACTTT
TRBD1	TRBV29-1	few	TRBJ2-1	CSVNRGSSYNEQFF	TGCAGCGTTAACAGGGGGAGCTCCTACAATGAGCAGTTCTTC
.	TRBV6-5	once	TRBJ1-5	CASSPQGLQPQHF	TGTGCCAGCAGTCCACAGGGATTGCAGCCCCAGCATTTT
.	TRBV6-5	.	TRBJ2-7	CASSYSGRGAYEQYF	TGTGCCAGCAGTTACTCTGGACGGGGAGCCTACGAGCAGTACTTC
.	TRBV5-1	.	TRBJ2-5	CASSIRSGLQETQYF	TGCGCCAGCAGCATACGGAGTGGTCTCCAAGAGACCCAGTACTTC
TRBD1	TRBV10-3	.	TRBJ1-2	CAINESGTGGGYTF	TGTGCCATCAATGAGTCAGGGACAGGGGGTGGCTACACCTTC
.	TRBV11-1	.	TRBJ2-1	CASRRAEGLYEQFF	TGTGCCAGCAGACGGGCGGAGGGGTTATATGAGCAGTTCTTC
.	TRBV10-3	.	TRBJ2-1	CAISESGSEQFF	TGTGCCATCAGTGAGTCGGGGTCTGAGCAGTTCTTC
TRBD1	TRBV29-1	few	TRBJ1-2	CSVDSDRANYGYTF	TGCAGCGTTGATAGTGACAGGGCGAACTATGGCTACACCTTC
TRBD2	TRBV5-1	few	TRBJ2-1	CASSLASGNFNEQFF	TGCGCCAGCAGCTTGGCTAGCGGGAACTTCAATGAGCAGTTCTTC
TRBD2	TRBV29-1	few	TRBJ2-1	CSAGSGTSGGASYNEQFF	TGCAGCGCCGGATCCGGGACTAGCGGGGGGGCCTCCTACAATGAGCAGTTCTTC
TRBD2	TRBV12-3/TRBV12-4	few	TRBJ2-7	CASSSELAGGYEQYF	TGTGCCAGCAGTTCCGAACTAGCGGGAGGATACGAGCAGTACTTC
TRBD2	TRBV9	.	TRBJ2-3	CASSVGGRGVDTQYF	TGCGCCAGCAGCGTAGGCGGGAGAGGGGTGGATACGCAGTATTTT
.	TRBV6-5	.	TRBJ1-1	CASSRERVGAEAFF	TGTGCCAGCAGCCGGGAGCGAGTGGGAGCTGAAGCTTTCTTT
.	TRBV2	.	TRBJ2-4	CASSDLRILAKNIQYF	TGTGCCAGCAGTGATCTACGGATACTAGCCAAAAACATTCAGTACTTC
TRBD2	TRBV29-1	.	TRBJ2-7	CSVRGGLTYEQYF	TGCAGCGTTCGGGGGGGCCTAACCTACGAGCAGTACTTC
TRBD2	TRBV10-3	.	TRBJ2-1	CAISEGASGRANYEQFF	TGTGCCATCAGTGAAGGCGCTAGCGGGAGGGCGAACTATGAGCAGTTCTTC
TRBD2	TRBV7-2	few	TRBJ2-2	CASSPSGGSTGELFF	TGTGCCAGCAGTCCCAGCGGGGGGTCCACCGGGGAGCTGTTTTTT
.	TRBV20-1	.	TRBJ2-3	CSARWQVTDTQYF	TGCAGTGCTAGGTGGCAGGTGACAGATACGCAGTATTTT
.	TRBV4-1	.	TRBJ2-7	CASRESQGLRHEQYF	TGCGCCAGCAGGGAATCACAGGGCCTCCGGCACGAGCAGTACTTC
TRBD1	TRBV6-5	few	TRBJ1-2	CASSYSPGGTYGYTF	TGTGCCAGCAGTTACTCTCCAGGGGGCACCTATGGCTACACCTTC
.	TRBV20-1	.	TRBJ2-3	CSAKGGAKTDTQYF	TGCAGTGCTAAGGGGGGGGCTAAAACAGATACGCAGTATTTT
.	TRBV2	.	TRBJ1-2	CASSEGVSAYTF	TGTGCCAGCAGTGAGGGGGTTTCTGCCTACACCTTC
TRBD1	TRBV20-1	.	TRBJ1-2	CSAKTGMEHYGYTF	TGCAGTGCAAAGACAGGGATGGAGCACTATGGCTACACCTTC
.	TRBV7-2	few	TRBJ1-4	CASSLDRGGKLFF	TGTGCCAGCAGCTTAGATCGGGGTGGGAAACTGTTTTTT
.	TRBV25-1	.	TRBJ1-5	CASSVANQPQHF	TGTGCCAGCAGTGTCGCTAATCAGCCCCAGCATTTT
.	TRBV5-1	.	TRBJ2-7	CASGIGTDPYEQYF	TGCGCCAGCGGGATAGGGACGGACCCCTACGAGCAGTACTTC
TRBD2	TRBV29-1	.	TRBJ2-3	CSVAGGMYTQYF	TGCAGCGTAGCGGGGGGGATGTATACGCAGTATTTT
.	TRBV29-1	once	TRBJ1-1	CSVGGRMSTEAFF	TGCAGCGTTGGGGGGAGGATGAGCACTGAAGCTTTCTTT
.	TRBV7-9	.	TRBJ2-1	CASSFFGGRSSYNEQFF	TGTGCCAGCAGCTTCTTTGGGGGCCGGAGCTCCTACAATGAGCAGTTCTTC
TRBD2	TRBV27	few	TRBJ2-5	CASRRWGLAGVETQYF	TGTGCCAGCCGCCGATGGGGACTAGCGGGAGTGGAGACCCAGTACTTC
.	TRBV20-1	.	TRBJ2-5	CSAHSEERETQYF	TGCAGTGCTCATTCGGAGGAACGCGAGACCCAGTACTTC